The 22 T cell receptor beta chains reported below all come from one sample, sequenced in a study of Ad26.COV2.S vaccination and SARS-CoV-2 variants. Treatment defined: some 20 received Ad26.COV2.S at low or high dose, single or two shots; roughly five received placebo; per-sample allocation not given. Each sample was drawn 63 days after the first injection (of vaccine or placebo). Some clones are missing from TCRdb's copy, which holds only in-frame ones; the method was immunoSEQ multiplex PCR. This sample has a few hundred thousand clones, with about four fifths found just once. This specimen was peripheral blood, taken in a trial of Ad26.COV2.S vaccine versus placebo. Receptors were obtained from a person aged 18 to 65 who received the Ad26.COV2.S COVID-19 vaccine or a placebo.

V usage is TRBV7-9 and J usage is TRBJ2-7, with 8 bases that match TRBD2. V shed 4 bases and J 6 bases; nucleotides not matched to a gene: 8. The CDR3 spans 14 residues. The V gene's germline CDR1 is SEHNR and CDR2 FQNEAQ (reference sequence). In DNA, the CDR3 is TGTGCCAGCAGCTCCCTGGCGGGGGGAGGCGAGCAGTACTTC. Translating it yields CASSSLAGGGEQYF.

The chain combines TRBV28 with TRBJ2-1; D remains ambiguous. V was clipped by 2 bases and J by 6 bases, with 8 bases between them. CDR1 and CDR2 (germline): MDHEN, SYDVKM. The CDR3 runs 13 residues. The CDR3 spells CASSLMMTNEQFF. CDR3 coding DNA: TGTGCCAGCAGTTTAATGATGACCAATGAGCAGTTCTTC.

This chain links TRBV7-9 with TRBJ1-4; 10 nucleotides match TRBD1. The ends lost 5 bases at V and 1 base at J; junction bases unmatched: 4. The CDR3 extends over 16 amino acids. CDR1 is SEHNR and CDR2 is FQNEAQ in the germline V gene (reference sequence). Here the CDR3 DNA reads TGTGCCAGCAGCGGAGACAGGGGGCTAACTAATGAAAAACTGTTTTTT. Its translation is CASSGDRGLTNEKLFF.

The V call is TRBV11-3, the J call TRBJ1-6, with 8 bases lining up with TRBD1. The J segment lost 0 bases and the V segment lost 4 bases, leaving 5 bases of the junction unmatched. The CDR3 covers 17 residues. Germline lookup yields CDR1 SGHNT and CDR2 YENEEA. DNA of the CDR3: TGTGCCAGCAGCTCGGGACAGGCCAGCTCCTATAATTCACCCCTCCACTTT. This gives the protein CASSSGQASSYNSPLHF.

This rearrangement joins TRBV18 to TRBJ2-4; no clear D. Germline-derived CDR1 and CDR2 are KGHSH and LQKENI. This CDR3 is 16 amino acids long. Trimming shortened V by 0 bases and J by 0 bases, and 9 bases separated the two germline ends. The CDR3 region is CASSPPRNPAKNIQYF. CDR3 DNA sequence: TGTGCCAGCTCACCACCCCGAAATCCAGCCAAAAACATTCAGTACTTC.

To note about this clone: The sample contains more than one DNA sequence encoding this CDR3. The chain couples TRBV4-1 to TRBJ1-1; D is uncertain. The germline V gene encodes CDR1 MGHRA and CDR2 YSYEKL. The CDR3 consists of 11 residues. Trimming left V 3 bases short and J 4 bases short, with 3 bases between. CDR3 coding DNA: TGCGCCAGCAGCCAGAGCACTGAAGCTTTCTTT. This sequence encodes CASSQSTEAFF.

The gene calls are TRBV15 and TRBJ1-1; D is uncertain. Germline CDR1 reads LNHNV; CDR2 reads YYDKDF (reference sequence). V lost 7 bases to trimming and J lost 1 base, with 13 bases between them. This CDR3 has 14 residues. The CDR3 DNA sequence: TGTGCCACCAACCCAGCTAATAAGAACACTGAAGCTTTCTTT. This translates into CATNPANKNTEAFF. Together with reference TRBV15 and TRBJ1-1, the CDR3 gives the full variable domain: DAMVIQNPRYQVTQFGKPVTLSCSQTLNHNVMYWYQQKSSQAPKLLFHYYDKDFNNEADTPDNFQSRRPNTSFCFLDIRSPGLGDTAMYLCATNPANKNTEAFFGQGTRLTVV.

The V gene is TRBV29-1, the J gene TRBJ2-7; tentative D call: TRBD2 (5 bases). Germline V lookup: CDR1 SQVTM, CDR2 ANQGSEA. This CDR3 has 14 residues. The germline V and J ends were trimmed by 5 bases and 0 bases, with 14 bases remaining between them. In DNA, the CDR3 is TGCAGCGTTCGACGGACTGAAAACTCCTACGAGCAGTACTTC. This sequence encodes CSVRRTENSYEQYF.

V and J are TRBV3-1 (or the pseudogene TRBV3-2) and TRBJ1-4; the D gene is possibly TRBD1 (6 bases). V lost 4 bases and J 8 bases, leaving 20 bases between the germline ends. Germline-derived CDR1 and CDR2 are LGHDT and YNNKEL (reference sequence). This CDR3 contains 16 residues. The CDR3 reads CASSPKIGGLGEKLFF. In DNA form, the CDR3 reads TGTGCCAGCAGCCCTAAGATTGGGGGGCTAGGAGAAAAACTGTTTTTT.

The chain uses TRBV19 and TRBJ1-4, with 7 bases matching TRBD1. The V and J ends lost 4 bases and 3 bases, in that order; junction bases with no gene match: 8. The CDR3 is 16 amino acids. Germline V gene lookup returns CDR1 LNHDA and CDR2 SQIVND (reference sequence). This CDR3 reads CASSTYKGGPNEKLFF. The CDR3 DNA sequence: TGTGCCAGTAGTACGTATAAAGGGGGCCCTAATGAAAAACTGTTTTTT.

The chain employs TRBV5-1 and TRBJ1-2; D is unresolved. CDR1 is SGHRS and CDR2 is YFSETQ in the germline V gene. With 4 bases removed from V and 6 bases from J, the gap between germline ends came to 13 bases. The CDR3 is made up of 13 amino acids. CDR3 loop: CASSPSLEDGYTF. The CDR3 DNA follows: TGCGCCAGCAGCCCCAGTCTCGAGGATGGCTACACCTTC.

The chain carries TRBV5-5 and TRBJ2-7; D ambiguous. CDR1 is SGHKS and CDR2 is YYEKEE in the germline V gene (reference sequence). Trimming stripped 6 bases from V and 0 bases from J, with 16 bases between. CDR3 length: 15 residues. The CDR3 coding sequence is TGTGCCAGCACCGAGACCGAACTCCGCTCCTACGAGCAGTACTTC. Translated: CASTETELRSYEQYF.

The chain links TRBV9 to TRBJ2-7; unclear D gene. The germline V gene encodes CDR1 SGDLS and CDR2 YYNGEE. V lost 0 bases and J 0 bases, leaving 10 bases between the germline ends. The CDR3 runs to 15 residues. The DNA of the CDR3 is TGTGCCAGCAGCGTAGCATACTGGAGCTCCTACGAGCAGTACTTC. Protein product: CASSVAYWSSYEQYF.

Details on this clone: The sample contains more than one DNA sequence encoding this CDR3. The chain has TRBV5-1 and TRBJ2-3; 12 bases map to TRBD2. The CDR3 length is 16 residues. Trimming removed 2 bases from V and 1 base from J; junction bases left unmatched: 2. Germline V gene sequence: CDR1 SGHRS, CDR2 YFSETQ. CDR3 protein: CASSLLAGGRTDTQYF. In DNA form, the CDR3 reads TGCGCCAGCAGCTTACTAGCGGGGGGCCGCACAGATACGCAGTATTTT. The whole variable domain, filled in from reference TRBV5-1 and TRBJ2-3, reads KAGVTQTPRYLIKTRGQQVTLSCSPISGHRSVSWYQQTPGQGLQFLFEYFSETQRNKGNFPGRFSGRQFSNSRSEMNVSTLELGDSALYLCASSLLAGGRTDTQYFGPGTRLTVL.

This chain uses TRBV7-9 with TRBJ2-3, with TRBD1 matching 8 bases. CDR1 and CDR2 from the germline V gene are SEHNR and FQNEAQ (reference sequence). CDR3 length: 15 residues. With V trimmed by 1 base and J by 6 bases, 6 bases remained unmatched. Here the CDR3 reads CASSLGTGRPDTQYF. The CDR3 nucleotides are TGTGCCAGCAGCTTAGGGACAGGGCGACCGGATACGCAGTATTTT.

This sequence joins TRBV4-2 and TRBJ1-1; D not certain. Germline values: CDR1 LGHNA, CDR2 YNFKEQ. The length of the CDR3 is 15 residues. V lost 0 bases to trimming and J lost 3 bases, with 11 bases between them. The DNA for the CDR3 is TGTGCCAGCAGCCAAGATCTTGCCAGGTACACTGAAGCTTTCTTT. It yields the protein CASSQDLARYTEAFF.

J is TRBJ1-2 and V is TRBV7-9, with a possible D match to TRBD1 (6 bases). V was trimmed by 3 bases and J by 4 bases, leaving 15 bases between them. The CDR3 has 15 residues. Germline CDR1 and CDR2: SEHNR and FQNEAQ (reference sequence). The CDR3 bases are TGTGCCAGCAGCTTTGCAGGGGAGACAATCTATGGCTACACCTTC. Amino acid sequence: CASSFAGETIYGYTF.

The rearrangement uses TRBV10-2 and TRBJ2-7; 10 bases line up with TRBD1. The CDR3 is 17 amino acids. The germline V gene has CDR1 WSHSY and CDR2 SAAADI. J gave up 3 bases and V 6 bases, and 14 bases lay outside the gene matches. As DNA, the CDR3 is TGCGCCAGCAGGGGATTTCCGGGACAGGGGAAGGGCTACGAGCAGTACTTC. Protein sequence: CASRGFPGQGKGYEQYF.

V usage is TRBV4-1 and J usage is TRBJ2-3, with 8 bases that match TRBD1. Trimming at V came to 3 bases and at J to 2 bases, leaving 4 bases not matched to a gene. CDR3 size: 15 residues. CDR1 is MGHRA and CDR2 is YSYEKL in the germline V gene. The CDR3 here is CASSQIQGVTDTQYF. The CDR3 DNA reads TGCGCCAGCAGCCAGATACAGGGGGTCACAGATACGCAGTATTTT.

The chain recombines TRBV9 with TRBJ2-7, with D hard to call. The ends were cut back, 0 bases at V and 1 base at J, with 8 bases in the middle. The CDR3 sequence is 14 residues long. Germline loops: CDR1 SGDLS, CDR2 YYNGEE. CDR3 amino acids: CASSVERFSYEQYF. In DNA, the CDR3 is TGTGCCAGCAGCGTAGAAAGGTTTTCCTACGAGCAGTACTTC.

The chain's CDR3 is CASSPWTGSETQYF. CDR3 DNA sequence: TGCGCCAGCAGCCCCTGGACAGGCTCGGAGACCCAGTACTTC. The rearrangement links TRBV5-1 to TRBJ2-5; 7 nucleotides align to TRBD1. Germline-derived CDR1 and CDR2 are SGHRS and YFSETQ. This CDR3 has 14 amino acids. Unmatched junction bases numbered 8, after V lost 4 bases and J lost 5 bases.

In regard to this clone: An end of the junction does not agree with germline; a read error may underlie this. The V and J genes are TRBV7-2 and TRBJ2-7; 7 bases fit TRBD1. The germline gives CDR1 SGHTA, CDR2 FQGNSA. The CDR3 runs 12 residues. In DNA form, the CDR3 reads TGTGCCAGCAGCTTCCCACCGGCCCAGGGGGACTTC. Translating gives CASSFPPAQGDF.